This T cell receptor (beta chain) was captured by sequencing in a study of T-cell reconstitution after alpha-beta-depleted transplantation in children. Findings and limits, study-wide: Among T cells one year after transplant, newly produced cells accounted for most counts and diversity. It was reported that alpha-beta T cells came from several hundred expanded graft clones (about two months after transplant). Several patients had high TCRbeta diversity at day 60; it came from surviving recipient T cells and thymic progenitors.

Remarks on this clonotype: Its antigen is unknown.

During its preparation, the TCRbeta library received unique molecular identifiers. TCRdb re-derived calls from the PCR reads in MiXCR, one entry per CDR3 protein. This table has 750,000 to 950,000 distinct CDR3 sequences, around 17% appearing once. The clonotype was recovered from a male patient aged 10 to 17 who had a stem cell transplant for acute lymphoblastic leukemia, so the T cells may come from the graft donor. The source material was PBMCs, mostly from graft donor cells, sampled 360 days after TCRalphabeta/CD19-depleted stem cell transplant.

CDR3 coding DNA: TGTGCCAGCTCACCAATCAAAGATACGCAGTATTTT. This encodes CASSPIKDTQYF. This chain uses TRBV18 with TRBJ2-3; D gene unclear. The CDR3 consists of 12 residues. Per the germline V gene, CDR1 is KGHSH and CDR2 is LQKENI. The V end was cut by 2 bases, the J end by 5 bases, with 5 bases between.